This TCR beta chain was captured in a study of shared clonotypes between healthy human individuals. The V end was cut by 0 bases, the J end by 4 bases, with 13 bases between. In germline, CDR1 is SGHRS, CDR2 YFSETQ. This CDR3 spans 15 amino acids. Every immunoSEQ plate was one replicate of a subset's evenly spread DNA. Sequencing used immunoSEQ multiplex PCR; TCRdb keeps in-frame clones, though not all of them. There are about 2.2 million clones in the sample; 93% occur only once, and more than 1.5% lies in the top ten. Naive CD8 cells, CD45RO-negative and positively selected for CCR7, excluded terminally differentiated effector memory CD45RA+ cells.

Sequencing used naive CD8+ T cells from PBMCs. This chain links TRBV5-1 with TRBJ1-2; D ambiguous. This receptor was identified in a man between 18 and 35 years old in good health. Some clones in this sample may be carry-over from other donors' samples. CDR3 loop: CASSLGGGKIYGYTF. The CDR3 bases are TGCGCCAGCAGCTTGGGTGGAGGGAAGATCTATGGCTACACCTTC.